This TCR beta chain was identified during a study of T-cell reconstitution after alpha-beta-depleted transplantation in children. V was pared by 6 bases and J by 2 bases, with 19 bases between. Germline V gene data show CDR1 as DFQATT and CDR2 as SNEGSKA (reference sequence). The CDR3 covers 15 residues. Preparation of the TCRbeta library was carried out with unique molecular identifiers. TCRdb passed the PCR reads through MiXCR, listing each CDR3 protein once. The repertoire holds 80,000 or so distinct CDR3 sequences, with over 12% as singletons. This clonotype was counted many times. The chain couples TRBV20-1 to TRBJ2-5; maybe TRBD2 (7 bases). The sample was PBMCs, mostly from graft donor cells, taken 180 days after TCRalphabeta/CD19-depleted stem cell transplant. This clonotype was sampled from a male patient between 2 and 10 years old who had a stem cell transplant for acute lymphoblastic leukemia, so the T cells may come from the graft donor. CDR3 sequence reads: CSAVPTRGLQETQYF. As DNA, the CDR3 is TGCAGTGCCGTCCCCACGCGGGGGCTACAAGAGACCCAGTACTTC.